The clone carrying this TCR beta chain was picked up one time. Its antigen is unidentified. The junction does not match germline at one end; this may be a read error. This record belongs to a study of cytomegalovirus exposure and HLA in healthy donors. Study context: An earlier analysis found 100 million or so unique TCR beta sequences from approximately 190 million T cells.

Whole-study results and caveats: Further analysis was carried out later, and it showed several of the most significant clusters appearing linked to common viral pathogens. Across HLA loci, a later analysis found differing TCR association rates, with DRB1 most and HLA-C fewest.

Germline V gene sequence: CDR1 SEHNR, CDR2 FQNEAQ (reference sequence). The CDR3 spans 14 residues. The PCR had 60 Vbeta and 13 Jbeta primers. The table came from immunoSEQ multiplex PCR; TCRdb's copy has only in-frame clones and leaves some out. The sample shows over 150,000 clones, 65% to 80% of them seen only once. The origin of this receptor is a woman between 50 and 59 years old in good health and CMV-seropositive. Sequencing used PBMCs. The chain uses TRBV7-9 and TRBJ2-1; no firm D call. The CDR3 is CASSLKSQDNEQFF. Here the CDR3 DNA reads TGTGCTAGCAGCTTAAAATCGCAGGACAATGAGCAGTTCTTC.